The clone carrying this T cell receptor (beta chain) was detected many times. These data belong to a study of T cells in Graves' hyperthyroidism and ophthalmopathy. There were TCR beta CDR3 regions amplified from RNA transcripts. The HTBI set primed first-round TCR CDR3 RT-PCR. TCRdb used MiXCR to reprocess the multiplex PCR reads, holding one entry per CDR3 protein. The sample carries approximately 420,000 distinct CDR3 sequences, roughly an eighth recorded once. This TCR derives from a woman younger than 30 with Graves' hyperthyroidism. Sequencing input: blood.

The CDR3 DNA reads TGTGCCATCAGTGAGAGTCAGGGGGTCTCCTACGAGCAGTACTTC. Translation: CAISESQGVSYEQYF. The rearrangement joins TRBV10-3 to TRBJ2-7; 7 bases line up with TRBD1. CDR3 length: 15 amino acids. Germline V gene lookup returns CDR1 ENHRY and CDR2 SYGVKD. The junction had 4 bases not matched to a gene; V was cut back by 2 bases and J by 0 bases.